These T cell receptor beta chains were read from a single sample in a study of cytomegalovirus exposure and HLA in healthy donors. The assay was immunoSEQ multiplex PCR, and TCRdb's table has in-frame clones only and misses some. The sample lists approximately 170,000 clones; around 85% were seen once. Material for sequencing was PBMCs. These receptors were taken from a human donor in good health. Both conserved end residues are part of each CDR3. The D gene is left open where the match is weak. Some rows have no size entry. The others give once, few or many, or a class for an expanded clone.

D: .; size: once; J: TRBJ1-2; V: TRBV2; DNA: TGTGCCAGCAGGTCGGGGTTAGGCTACACCTTC; CDR3: CASRSGLGYTF
D: .; size: .; J: TRBJ2-5; V: TRBV15; DNA: TGTGCCACCAGCAGAGTGGGAGAGGAGACCCAGTACTTC; CDR3: CATSRVGEETQYF
D: TRBD2; size: .; J: TRBJ2-5; V: TRBV5-6; DNA: TGTGCCAGCAGCTTGGTCAGCGGGGCAGAGACCCAGTACTTC; CDR3: CASSLVSGAETQYF
D: .; size: once; J: TRBJ1-1; V: TRBV25-1; DNA: TGTGCCAGCAGCCCCGATCGGGGGACTGAAGCTTTCTTT; CDR3: CASSPDRGTEAFF
D: .; size: .; J: TRBJ1-1; V: TRBV29-1; DNA: TGCAGCGTTGACGGGCAGGGGAACACTGAAGCTTTCTTT; CDR3: CSVDGQGNTEAFF
D: .; size: once; J: TRBJ1-1; V: TRBV6-5; DNA: TGTGCCAGCAGTTCTCAGGGCTTGAACACTGAAGCTTTCTTT; CDR3: CASSSQGLNTEAFF
D: .; size: .; J: TRBJ1-1; V: TRBV6-1; DNA: TGTGCCAGCAGTGCTAGTTACGGCCTTCTAAACGGAGACACTGAAGCTTTCTTT; CDR3: CASSASYGLLNGDTEAFF
D: TRBD1; size: once; J: TRBJ2-5; V: TRBV5-6; DNA: TGTGCCAGCAGCTTGTCGGGGAGCGGGACAGGGCGAAGGCAGTACTTC; CDR3: CASSLSGSGTGRRQYF
D: .; size: .; J: TRBJ2-4; V: TRBV13; DNA: TGTGCCAGCAGCCACTCTTTAGGACAGCCTTTAGCCAAAAACATTCAGTACTTC; CDR3: CASSHSLGQPLAKNIQYF
D: TRBD2; size: .; J: TRBJ2-5; V: TRBV25-1; DNA: TGTGCCAGCACGGCTAGCGGGGGGGAGACCCAGTACTTC; CDR3: CASTASGGETQYF
D: .; size: once; J: TRBJ1-3; V: TRBV7-8; DNA: TGTGCCAGCAGCTTAGCTCAGGGAAGGGAAGGAAACACCATATATTTT; CDR3: CASSLAQGREGNTIYF
D: TRBD1; size: .; J: TRBJ1-2; V: TRBV5-1; DNA: TGCGCCAGCCGGGACAGCCCTAACTATGGCTACACCTTC; CDR3: CASRDSPNYGYTF
D: .; size: .; J: TRBJ2-7; V: TRBV19; DNA: TGTGCCAGTAGTATAGAGATCCAGACTGTCTACGAGCAGTACTTC; CDR3: CASSIEIQTVYEQYF
D: .; size: .; J: TRBJ1-5; V: TRBV9; DNA: TGTGCCAGCAGCCGGACTGAGAATCAGCCCCAGCATTTT; CDR3: CASSRTENQPQHF
D: .; size: .; J: TRBJ2-7; V: TRBV19; DNA: TGTGCCAGTAGTAAATTATCCAGTTCCTCCTACGAGCAGTACTTC; CDR3: CASSKLSSSSYEQYF
D: .; size: once; J: TRBJ2-3; V: TRBV5-4; DNA: TGTGCCAGCAGCTTGGTTTCCCAGACAGATACGCAGTATTTT; CDR3: CASSLVSQTDTQYF
D: .; size: .; J: TRBJ1-2; V: TRBV10-3; DNA: TGTGCCATCAGAGCGGACCTCAACTATGGCTACACCTTC; CDR3: CAIRADLNYGYTF
D: TRBD1; size: once; J: TRBJ2-1; V: TRBV10-1; DNA: TGCGCCAGCAGTGATCAGGGGGCCTCCTACAATGAGCAGTTCTTC; CDR3: CASSDQGASYNEQFF
D: .; size: .; J: TRBJ1-1; V: TRBV5-1; DNA: TGCGCCAGTCGTCGAGTCGTGAACACTGAAGCTTTCTTT; CDR3: CASRRVVNTEAFF
D: TRBD1; size: .; J: TRBJ2-1; V: TRBV7-3; DNA: TGTGCCAGCAGCTTAACAGGACAGGGTTACAATGAGCAGTTCTTC; CDR3: CASSLTGQGYNEQFF
D: .; size: .; J: TRBJ2-7; V: TRBV5-1; DNA: TGCGCCAGCAGCTTGGCCGGCGGACTGACAACCTACGAGCAGTACTTC; CDR3: CASSLAGGLTTYEQYF
D: TRBD2; size: .; J: TRBJ2-2; V: TRBV5-4; DNA: TGTGCCAGCAGCTTGGCCCCAGCGGGGGCGGGGTACACCGGGGAGCTGTTTTTT; CDR3: CASSLAPAGAGYTGELFF
D: .; size: .; J: TRBJ1-6; V: TRBV19; DNA: TGTGCCAGTAGATCGACAGGAGCTAATTCACCCCTCCACTTT; CDR3: CASRSTGANSPLHF
D: TRBD1; size: once; J: TRBJ1-2; V: TRBV5-4; DNA: TGTGCCAGCAGCCTACCGGGACAGGGGGCTCCGAACTATGGCTACACCTTC; CDR3: CASSLPGQGAPNYGYTF
D: TRBD1; size: .; J: TRBJ1-2; V: TRBV19; DNA: TGTGCCAGTAGTCAAACTTCAGGGGGCGGCGGCTATGGCTACACCTTC; CDR3: CASSQTSGGGGYGYTF
D: TRBD1; size: .; J: TRBJ2-1; V: TRBV4-3; DNA: TGCGCCAGCAGCCAGACCGGGACAGGGTCAAGTGAGCAGTTCTTC; CDR3: CASSQTGTGSSEQFF
D: .; size: .; J: TRBJ1-1; V: TRBV7-3; DNA: TGTGCCAGCAGCTTACGGGGGATGAACACTGAAGCTTTCTTT; CDR3: CASSLRGMNTEAFF
D: .; size: .; J: TRBJ2-2; V: TRBV29-1; DNA: TGCAGCGTGGAAGAGCGACCCAGGGGAACCGGGGAGCTGTTTTTT; CDR3: CSVEERPRGTGELFF
D: .; size: .; J: TRBJ2-1; V: TRBV6-5; DNA: TGTGCCAGCTCCCGCGGAGCGGACGTATACAATGAGCAGTTCTTC; CDR3: CASSRGADVYNEQFF
D: .; size: .; J: TRBJ2-2; V: TRBV6-5; DNA: TGTGCCAGCAGTTACTTAGGGGCCGGGGAGCTGTTTTTT; CDR3: CASSYLGAGELFF
D: .; size: .; J: TRBJ2-5; V: TRBV2; DNA: TGTGCCAGCACCAGAGGGAAGATTGAGACCCAGTACTTC; CDR3: CASTRGKIETQYF
D: TRBD1; size: .; J: TRBJ2-7; V: TRBV9; DNA: TGTGCCAGCAGCGGACGGGACAGTTCCTACGAGCAGTACTTC; CDR3: CASSGRDSSYEQYF
D: .; size: .; J: TRBJ1-1; V: TRBV6-5; DNA: TGTGCCAGCAGTTACGGCAAGAACACTGAAGCTTTCTTT; CDR3: CASSYGKNTEAFF
D: .; size: .; J: TRBJ1-2; V: TRBV19; DNA: TGTGCCAGTACCAACGCGGGGACCTATGGCTACACCTTC; CDR3: CASTNAGTYGYTF
D: .; size: .; J: TRBJ1-2; V: TRBV5-6; DNA: TGTGCCAGCAGCTTGAGTAGTCAACTGGGGGCCTATGGCTACACCTTC; CDR3: CASSLSSQLGAYGYTF
D: TRBD2; size: once; J: TRBJ2-2; V: TRBV10-3; DNA: TGTGCCATCAGTCAACTAGCGGGGGGAAGGACCGGGGAGCTGTTTTTT; CDR3: CAISQLAGGRTGELFF
D: .; size: .; J: TRBJ2-1; V: TRBV5-1; DNA: TGCGCCAGCCGAGCAGGACAGAGTTACAATGAGCAGTTCTTC; CDR3: CASRAGQSYNEQFF
D: .; size: .; J: TRBJ2-1; V: TRBV7-2; DNA: TGTGCCAGCAGCATATACAGAAATGAGCAGTTCTTC; CDR3: CASSIYRNEQFF
D: .; size: once; J: TRBJ2-3; V: TRBV12-5; DNA: TGTGCTAGTGGCCCCGGACGGGGTGGCCGCACAGATACGCAGTATTTT; CDR3: CASGPGRGGRTDTQYF
D: .; size: .; J: TRBJ1-3; V: TRBV10-3; DNA: TGTGCCATCAGTGATAGGGCCACAGGCTCTGGAAACACCATATATTTT; CDR3: CAISDRATGSGNTIYF